These T cell receptor beta chains were read from a single sample in a study of T-cell reconstitution after alpha-beta-depleted transplantation in children. In TCRdb, the PCR reads were re-called with MiXCR into one record per CDR3 protein. Of a few hundred thousand distinct CDR3 sequences in the sample, 10% to 15% were seen once. Here the sequenced sample was PBMCs, mostly from graft donor cells, taken 360 days after TCRalphabeta/CD19-depleted stem cell transplant. These receptors were taken from a male patient younger than 18 who had a stem cell transplant for acute myeloid leukemia, so the T cells may come from the graft donor. Both conserved end residues are part of each CDR3. Each record gives: V gene, clone size, J gene, D gene, CDR3 length, CDR3 DNA, CDR3 protein. A D gene is named only where the DNA matches it firmly. Rows may omit the clone size; those that give it use once, few, many or a size class.

v_gene: TRBV4-1; abundance: many; j_gene: TRBJ1-1; d_gene: TRBD1; len: 16; CDR3nt: TGCGCCAGCAGGACCACGGTGACAGGGGCCCGTCCTGAAGCTTTCTTT; CDR3aa: CASRTTVTGARPEAFF
v_gene: TRBV7-2; abundance: few; j_gene: TRBJ2-1; d_gene: TRBD2; len: 14; CDR3nt: TGTGCCAGGCGTCTAGCGGACTCCTACAATGAGCAGTTCTTC; CDR3aa: CARRLADSYNEQFF
v_gene: TRBV5-1; abundance: -; j_gene: TRBJ2-1; d_gene: TRBD2; len: 19; CDR3nt: TGCGCCAGCAGCTTTGGGACTAGCGGGAGGGCGAGCTCCTACAATGAGCAGTTCTTC; CDR3aa: CASSFGTSGRASSYNEQFF
v_gene: TRBV18; abundance: -; j_gene: TRBJ1-1; d_gene: -; len: 14; CDR3nt: TGTGCCAGCTCACCGGACTGGACGAACACTGAAGCTTTCTTT; CDR3aa: CASSPDWTNTEAFF
v_gene: TRBV3-1; abundance: -; j_gene: TRBJ2-7; d_gene: TRBD2; len: 18; CDR3nt: TGTGCCAGCAGCCAATTACGGACCGACGGACTAGCAGGCTACGAGCAGTACTTC; CDR3aa: CASSQLRTDGLAGYEQYF
v_gene: TRBV6-5; abundance: -; j_gene: TRBJ2-2; d_gene: -; len: 16; CDR3nt: TGTGCCAGCAGTTACTCGTCCCCCAGGCCAAACGGGGAGCTGTTTTTT; CDR3aa: CASSYSSPRPNGELFF
v_gene: TRBV6-2/TRBV6-3; abundance: once; j_gene: TRBJ2-7; d_gene: -; len: 15; CDR3nt: TGTGCCAGCAGTTACGGCGAGCGGGTCTCCTACGAGCAGTACTTC; CDR3aa: CASSYGERVSYEQYF
v_gene: TRBV12-3/TRBV12-4; abundance: few; j_gene: TRBJ2-7; d_gene: -; len: 12; CDR3nt: TGTGCCAGCAGTTCTGGGGTCCACGAGCAGTACTTC; CDR3aa: CASSSGVHEQYF
v_gene: TRBV6-1; abundance: -; j_gene: TRBJ2-3; d_gene: TRBD1; len: 15; CDR3nt: TGTGCCAGCACCCTAGGGGGCATAAGGACAGATACGCAGTATTTT; CDR3aa: CASTLGGIRTDTQYF
v_gene: TRBV4-2; abundance: -; j_gene: TRBJ2-7; d_gene: -; len: 18; CDR3nt: TGTGCCAGCAGCCAAGAACGAGAGGGCGTCCTTCCCCACTACGAGCAGTACTTC; CDR3aa: CASSQEREGVLPHYEQYF
v_gene: TRBV6-2/TRBV6-3; abundance: -; j_gene: TRBJ2-1; d_gene: TRBD2; len: 17; CDR3nt: TGTGCCAGCAGTTCCCCACTAGCGGGAGGAAAAGACAATGAGCAGTTCTTC; CDR3aa: CASSSPLAGGKDNEQFF
v_gene: TRBV5-1; abundance: few; j_gene: TRBJ2-7; d_gene: -; len: 14; CDR3nt: TGCGCCAGCAGTCGGGACCGACTCTACTACGAGCAGTACTTC; CDR3aa: CASSRDRLYYEQYF
v_gene: TRBV7-9; abundance: medium-sized; j_gene: TRBJ2-2; d_gene: -; len: 14; CDR3nt: TGTGCCAGCAGCTTAACCGGATACACCGGGGAGCTGTTTTTT; CDR3aa: CASSLTGYTGELFF
v_gene: TRBV29-1; abundance: -; j_gene: TRBJ2-7; d_gene: TRBD2; len: 13; CDR3nt: TGCAGCGTTGGGACTAGCCGCTCCTACGAGCAGTACTTC; CDR3aa: CSVGTSRSYEQYF
v_gene: TRBV20-1; abundance: few; j_gene: TRBJ2-2; d_gene: -; len: 13; CDR3nt: TGCAGTGCTAACGGGAAGAACACCGGGGAGCTGTTTTTT; CDR3aa: CSANGKNTGELFF
v_gene: TRBV12-3/TRBV12-4; abundance: -; j_gene: TRBJ2-7; d_gene: TRBD2; len: 14; CDR3nt: TGTGCCAGCAGTTTAATACGGGAGGAGGTCGAGCAGTACTTC; CDR3aa: CASSLIREEVEQYF
v_gene: TRBV7-9; abundance: -; j_gene: TRBJ2-1; d_gene: -; len: 12; CDR3nt: TGTGCCAGCAGCCCAAAGATGGGTGAGCAGTTCTTC; CDR3aa: CASSPKMGEQFF
v_gene: TRBV27; abundance: -; j_gene: TRBJ2-3; d_gene: TRBD2; len: 17; CDR3nt: TGTGCCAGCAGTTTCGCCAGGGCGGGAGGGCACACAGATACGCAGTATTTT; CDR3aa: CASSFARAGGHTDTQYF
v_gene: TRBV27; abundance: few; j_gene: TRBJ2-3; d_gene: TRBD2; len: 16; CDR3nt: TGTGCCAGCAGTTCTGGGGGGAGGGGCTACACAGATACGCAGTATTTT; CDR3aa: CASSSGGRGYTDTQYF
v_gene: TRBV12-3/TRBV12-4; abundance: -; j_gene: TRBJ2-1; d_gene: -; len: 15; CDR3nt: TGTGCCAGCAGTTTTGTCGGGAGTATCTACAATGAGCAGTTCTTC; CDR3aa: CASSFVGSIYNEQFF
v_gene: TRBV4-3; abundance: few; j_gene: TRBJ2-7; d_gene: TRBD1; len: 16; CDR3nt: TGCGCCAGCAGCCTGGATGTGGGACAGGGGACCTACGAGCAGTACTTC; CDR3aa: CASSLDVGQGTYEQYF
v_gene: TRBV5-4; abundance: -; j_gene: TRBJ2-7; d_gene: -; len: 15; CDR3nt: TGTGCCAGCAGCTTGGATGTGACTGGAACCTACGAGCAGTACTTC; CDR3aa: CASSLDVTGTYEQYF
v_gene: TRBV21-1; abundance: many; j_gene: TRBJ2-7; d_gene: -; len: 15; CDR3nt: TGTGCCAGCAGCCGACTAGCGGGAGGGCGGGACGAGCAGTACTTC; CDR3aa: CASSRLAGGRDEQYF
v_gene: TRBV9; abundance: many; j_gene: TRBJ2-5; d_gene: TRBD2; len: 16; CDR3nt: TGTGCCAGCAGCGGCCGACTAGCGGGAGGGCAAGAGACCCAGTACTTC; CDR3aa: CASSGRLAGGQETQYF
v_gene: TRBV29-1; abundance: -; j_gene: TRBJ2-2; d_gene: -; len: 13; CDR3nt: TGCAGCGCTGTGACCCGGGACACCGGGGAGCTGTTTTTT; CDR3aa: CSAVTRDTGELFF
v_gene: TRBV2; abundance: few; j_gene: TRBJ2-1; d_gene: -; len: 11; CDR3nt: TGTGCCAGCAGTGAATGGGGGGAGTTGTTCTTC; CDR3aa: CASSEWGELFF
v_gene: TRBV9; abundance: many; j_gene: TRBJ2-7; d_gene: -; len: 13; CDR3nt: TGTGCCAGCAGCGCGGGAATCGGCTACGAGCAGTACTTC; CDR3aa: CASSAGIGYEQYF
v_gene: TRBV29-1; abundance: few; j_gene: TRBJ2-7; d_gene: -; len: 14; CDR3nt: TGCAGCGTTGTGTACAGGGAGAGCTCCTACGAGCAGTACTTC; CDR3aa: CSVVYRESSYEQYF
v_gene: TRBV3-1; abundance: -; j_gene: TRBJ1-5; d_gene: -; len: 17; CDR3nt: TGTGCCAGCAGCCAAGAACTTGGACACAATAGCAATCAGCCCCAGCATTTT; CDR3aa: CASSQELGHNSNQPQHF
v_gene: TRBV18; abundance: few; j_gene: TRBJ2-1; d_gene: TRBD2; len: 16; CDR3nt: TGTGCCAGCTCACCTGCGAGACTAGCGTTTTTCAATGAGCAGTTCTTC; CDR3aa: CASSPARLAFFNEQFF
v_gene: TRBV20-1; abundance: many; j_gene: TRBJ2-1; d_gene: -; len: 16; CDR3nt: TGCAGTGCTAGAGAGATTAGCGGATTTTCCTACAATGAGCAGTTCTTC; CDR3aa: CSAREISGFSYNEQFF
v_gene: TRBV4-2; abundance: -; j_gene: TRBJ2-3; d_gene: -; len: 15; CDR3nt: TGTGCCAGCAGCCCCGAGCGAGCGTTCACAGATACGCAGTATTTT; CDR3aa: CASSPERAFTDTQYF
v_gene: TRBV28; abundance: few; j_gene: TRBJ2-7; d_gene: TRBD1; len: 15; CDR3nt: TGTGCCAGCAGGCCGACCGGGACAGCATCCTACGAGCAGTACTTC; CDR3aa: CASRPTGTASYEQYF
v_gene: TRBV5-1; abundance: -; j_gene: TRBJ2-7; d_gene: TRBD2; len: 17; CDR3nt: TGCGCCAGCAGCTTGGTCCGACTAGCGGGAGCCTCCTACGAGCAGTACTTC; CDR3aa: CASSLVRLAGASYEQYF
v_gene: TRBV4-3; abundance: -; j_gene: TRBJ2-5; d_gene: TRBD2; len: 15; CDR3nt: TGCGCCAGCAGCCAAGAGGGACTAGCGGGACAGACCCAGTACTTC; CDR3aa: CASSQEGLAGQTQYF
v_gene: TRBV20-1; abundance: -; j_gene: TRBJ2-7; d_gene: -; len: 13; CDR3nt: TGCAGTGCTCCAGGACATCTGGGGTACGAGCAGTACTTC; CDR3aa: CSAPGHLGYEQYF
v_gene: TRBV20-1; abundance: few; j_gene: TRBJ2-1; d_gene: TRBD2; len: 16; CDR3nt: TGCAGTGCTAGATCCCAATTAGCGGGGTCCTACAATGAGCAGTTCTTC; CDR3aa: CSARSQLAGSYNEQFF
v_gene: TRBV28; abundance: many; j_gene: TRBJ1-1; d_gene: -; len: 14; CDR3nt: TGTGCCAGCAGTTTGGCAGGGGTTAACACTGAAGCTTTCTTT; CDR3aa: CASSLAGVNTEAFF
v_gene: TRBV29-1; abundance: few; j_gene: TRBJ2-2; d_gene: -; len: 12; CDR3nt: TGCAGCGTCCCAACCGGGACCGGGGAGCTGTTTTTT; CDR3aa: CSVPTGTGELFF
v_gene: TRBV20-1; abundance: -; j_gene: TRBJ2-7; d_gene: -; len: 16; CDR3nt: TGCAGTGCTAGAACCCCCAGGGCGAATTACTCCTACGAGCAGTACTTC; CDR3aa: CSARTPRANYSYEQYF
v_gene: TRBV25-1; abundance: -; j_gene: TRBJ2-1; d_gene: TRBD2; len: 18; CDR3nt: TGTGCCAGCAGTGAATATACTAGCGGGAGGGCCTGGATAAATGAGCAGTTCTTC; CDR3aa: CASSEYTSGRAWINEQFF
v_gene: TRBV12-3/TRBV12-4; abundance: few; j_gene: TRBJ2-3; d_gene: TRBD2; len: 14; CDR3nt: TGTGCCAGCAGTAGGGGACTAGGAACCGATACGCAGTATTTT; CDR3aa: CASSRGLGTDTQYF
v_gene: TRBV18; abundance: -; j_gene: TRBJ1-2; d_gene: -; len: 16; CDR3nt: TGTGCCAGCTCACGCGTAGCCCAGGGACCCAACTATGGCTACACCTTC; CDR3aa: CASSRVAQGPNYGYTF
v_gene: TRBV20-1; abundance: many; j_gene: TRBJ2-7; d_gene: -; len: 15; CDR3nt: TGCAGTGCCACAGCGGCGGACAGAGAGACTTACGAGCAGTACTTC; CDR3aa: CSATAADRETYEQYF
v_gene: TRBV28; abundance: few; j_gene: TRBJ2-7; d_gene: TRBD2; len: 17; CDR3nt: TGTGCCAGCAGTTCGCACCTGGGACTAGCGGATACCTACGAGCAGTACTTC; CDR3aa: CASSSHLGLADTYEQYF
v_gene: TRBV29-1; abundance: -; j_gene: TRBJ2-7; d_gene: TRBD2; len: 14; CDR3nt: TGCAGCGCTTGGACTAGCGGGAGATCCTACGAGCAGTACTTC; CDR3aa: CSAWTSGRSYEQYF
v_gene: TRBV24-1; abundance: many; j_gene: TRBJ2-6; d_gene: TRBD2; len: 15; CDR3nt: TGTGCCACCTCTACTACTAGCGCTGGGGCCAACGTCCTGACTTTC; CDR3aa: CATSTTSAGANVLTF
v_gene: TRBV28; abundance: many; j_gene: TRBJ2-1; d_gene: -; len: 11; CDR3nt: TGTGCCAGCAGGGCCTATAATGAGCAGTTCTTC; CDR3aa: CASRAYNEQFF
v_gene: TRBV18; abundance: many; j_gene: TRBJ2-1; d_gene: -; len: 16; CDR3nt: TGTGCCAGCTCACCACCGTTGCGGGACTTCAACAATGAGCAGTTCTTC; CDR3aa: CASSPPLRDFNNEQFF
v_gene: TRBV19; abundance: -; j_gene: TRBJ2-5; d_gene: -; len: 13; CDR3nt: TGTGCCAGTAGTATTTATGTCCAAGAGACCCAGTACTTC; CDR3aa: CASSIYVQETQYF
v_gene: TRBV28; abundance: few; j_gene: TRBJ1-2; d_gene: -; len: 11; CDR3nt: TGTGCCAGCAGTTTTAAGGGTGGCTACACCTTC; CDR3aa: CASSFKGGYTF
v_gene: TRBV7-6; abundance: -; j_gene: TRBJ2-1; d_gene: TRBD2; len: 19; CDR3nt: TGTGCCAGCAGCTTAAAGACTAGCGGGAGTCAACACTCCTACAATGAGCAGTTCTTC; CDR3aa: CASSLKTSGSQHSYNEQFF
v_gene: TRBV5-6; abundance: few; j_gene: TRBJ1-2; d_gene: TRBD1; len: 15; CDR3nt: TGTGCCAGCAGCCGTCCTAGGGGGCGGGTCTATGGCTACACCTTC; CDR3aa: CASSRPRGRVYGYTF
v_gene: TRBV20-1; abundance: few; j_gene: TRBJ2-2; d_gene: TRBD2; len: 19; CDR3nt: TGCAGTGCTGGCCGATTTTGGCTAGCGGGAGGGTCGAACACCGGGGAGCTGTTTTTT; CDR3aa: CSAGRFWLAGGSNTGELFF
v_gene: TRBV6-6; abundance: few; j_gene: TRBJ1-5; d_gene: -; len: 13; CDR3nt: TGTGCCAGCAGGGGACTTCCTCATCAGCCCCAGCATTTT; CDR3aa: CASRGLPHQPQHF